This T cell receptor beta chain was documented in a study of cytomegalovirus exposure and HLA in healthy donors. Study-level points and caveats: Within an earlier analysis, most TCR beta V segments proved productive either about 90% or about 30% of the time. Common viral pathogens seemed, in a later analysis, to connect with several of the most significant clusters. Excluded were some V segments that proved indistinguishable, including TRBV6-2 and TRBV6-3.

The germline V gene encodes CDR1 MGHDK and CDR2 SYGVNS. The CDR3 runs to 14 residues. Donors had nominal health at sampling but likely had unrecorded immune exposures. With regard to this clone: Its target is unknown. An end of the junction differs from the germline gene, which may be a read error. This same CDR3 is encoded by further DNA sequences in the sample.

Primers: 60 Vbeta forward and 13 Jbeta reverse. The table came from immunoSEQ multiplex PCR; TCRdb's copy has only in-frame clones and leaves some out. The sample data list around 88,000 clones. The sample taken for sequencing was PBMCs. The rearrangement uses TRBV25-1 and TRBJ1-6; TRBD1 is a possible D gene (6 bases). The clonotype comes from a girl aged 10-17 years in good health and CMV-seropositive. As DNA, the CDR3 is TGTGCCAGCAGTACAGGGTGGGATAATTCACCCCTACACTTT. It is translated as CASSTGWDNSPLHF.